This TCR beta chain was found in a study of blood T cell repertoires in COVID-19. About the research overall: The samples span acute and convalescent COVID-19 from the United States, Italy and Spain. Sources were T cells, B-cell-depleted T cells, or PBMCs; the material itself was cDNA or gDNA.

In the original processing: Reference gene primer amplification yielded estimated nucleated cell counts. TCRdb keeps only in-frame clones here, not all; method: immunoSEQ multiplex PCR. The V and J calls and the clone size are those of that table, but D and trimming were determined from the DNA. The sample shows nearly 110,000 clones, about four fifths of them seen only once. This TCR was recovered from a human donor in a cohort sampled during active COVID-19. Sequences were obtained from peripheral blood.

The chain's CDR3 is CASSPGQSVYGYTF. CDR3 bases: TGTGCCAGCAGCCCGGGACAGTCTGTCTATGGCTACACCTTC. This chain joins TRBV28 and TRBJ1-2, with 7 bases matching TRBD1. V lost 6 bases and J lost 4; bases outside the gene matches: 8. There are 14 residues in the CDR3. Germline V gene lookup returns CDR1 MDHEN and CDR2 SYDVKM.